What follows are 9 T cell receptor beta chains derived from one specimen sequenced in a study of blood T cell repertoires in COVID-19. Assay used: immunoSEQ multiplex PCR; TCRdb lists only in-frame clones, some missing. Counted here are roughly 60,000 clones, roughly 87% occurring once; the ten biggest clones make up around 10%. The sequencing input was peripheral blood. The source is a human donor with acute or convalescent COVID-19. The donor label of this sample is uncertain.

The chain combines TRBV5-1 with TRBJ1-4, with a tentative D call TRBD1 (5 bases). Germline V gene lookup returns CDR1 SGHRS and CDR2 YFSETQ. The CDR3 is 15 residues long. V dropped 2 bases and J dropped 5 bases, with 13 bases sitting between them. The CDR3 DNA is TGCGCCAGCAGCTTCGTCCCGGACAACAATGAAAAACTGTTTTTT. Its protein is CASSFVPDNNEKLFF.

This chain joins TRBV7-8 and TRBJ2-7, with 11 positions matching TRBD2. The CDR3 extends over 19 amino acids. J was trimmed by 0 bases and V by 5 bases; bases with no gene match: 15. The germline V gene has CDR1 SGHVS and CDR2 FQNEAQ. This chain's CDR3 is CASSPSYTSGSLRSYEQYF. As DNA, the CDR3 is TGTGCCAGCAGCCCTTCCTACACTAGCGGGAGTCTTCGCTCCTACGAGCAGTACTTC.

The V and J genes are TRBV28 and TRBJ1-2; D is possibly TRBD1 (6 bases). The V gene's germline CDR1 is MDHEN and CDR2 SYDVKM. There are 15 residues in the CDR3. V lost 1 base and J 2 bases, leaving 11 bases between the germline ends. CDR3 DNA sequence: TGTGCCAGCAGTTTATTCGAAACAGGGAACTATGGCTACACCTTC. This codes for CASSLFETGNYGYTF.

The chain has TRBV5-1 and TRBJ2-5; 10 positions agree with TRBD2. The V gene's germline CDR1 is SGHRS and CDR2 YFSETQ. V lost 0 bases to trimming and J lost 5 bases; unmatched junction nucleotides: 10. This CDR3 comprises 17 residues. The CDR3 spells CASSLDPSSGGWETQYF. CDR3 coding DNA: TGCGCCAGCAGCTTGGATCCGTCTAGCGGGGGATGGGAGACCCAGTACTTC.

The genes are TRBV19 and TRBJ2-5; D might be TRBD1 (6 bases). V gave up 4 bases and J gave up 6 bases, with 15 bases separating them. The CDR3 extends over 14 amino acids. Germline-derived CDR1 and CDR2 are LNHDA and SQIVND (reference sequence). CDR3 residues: CASSRKRGSQTQYF. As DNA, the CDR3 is TGTGCCAGTAGTAGAAAGAGGGGGTCGCAGACCCAGTACTTC.

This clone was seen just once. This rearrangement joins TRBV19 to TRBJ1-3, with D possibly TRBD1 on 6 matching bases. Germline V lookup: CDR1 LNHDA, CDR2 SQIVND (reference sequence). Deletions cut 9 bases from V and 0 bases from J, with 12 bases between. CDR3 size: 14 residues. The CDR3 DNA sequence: TGTGCCAGCAGGGGCAGGCCCTCTGGAAACACCATATATTTT. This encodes CASRGRPSGNTIYF.

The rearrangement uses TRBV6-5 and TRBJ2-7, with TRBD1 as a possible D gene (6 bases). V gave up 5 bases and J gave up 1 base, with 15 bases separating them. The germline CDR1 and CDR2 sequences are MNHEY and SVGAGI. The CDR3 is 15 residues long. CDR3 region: CASSPIRDRSYEQYV. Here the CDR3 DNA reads TGTGCCAGCAGTCCCATACGCGACAGGTCCTACGAGCAGTACGTC.

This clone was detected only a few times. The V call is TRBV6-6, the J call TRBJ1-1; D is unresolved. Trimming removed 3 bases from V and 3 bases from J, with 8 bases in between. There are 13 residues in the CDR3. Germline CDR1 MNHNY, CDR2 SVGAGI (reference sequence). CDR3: CASSYDQDTEAFF. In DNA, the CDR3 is TGTGCCAGCAGTTATGATCAGGACACTGAAGCTTTCTTT.

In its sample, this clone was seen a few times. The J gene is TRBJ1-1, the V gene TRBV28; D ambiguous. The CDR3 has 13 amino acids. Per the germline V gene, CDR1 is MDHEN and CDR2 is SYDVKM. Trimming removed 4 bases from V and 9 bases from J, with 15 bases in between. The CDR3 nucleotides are TGTGCCAGCAGTTATTCGCAGGCCGACAAAGCTTTCTTT. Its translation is CASSYSQADKAFF.